The 27 T cell receptor beta chains below were found in one sample sequenced in a study of cytomegalovirus exposure and HLA in healthy donors. PCR employed 60 Vbeta and 13 Jbeta primers. Only in-frame clones appear in the TCRdb table, and some are missing; sequencing was by immunoSEQ multiplex PCR. Of 130,000 or so clones detected, 84% appear once; the ten largest clones hold almost 3%. Sequences were obtained from PBMCs. The receptors were sampled from a young woman in good health and CMV-seropositive.

This chain links TRBV2 with TRBJ2-5; D may be TRBD2 (5 bases). The last part of the DNA fits TRBJ2-7 better; the J call may be wrong. The CDR3 totals 13 residues. Germline CDR1 SNHLY, CDR2 FYNNEI. CDR3 DNA sequence: TGTGCCAGCAGTGAGGCGGGTTTCTACGAGCAGTACTTC. Amino acids: CASSEAGFYEQYF.

This clone has more than one count but fewer than ten. The V and J genes are TRBV27 and TRBJ2-1; the match to TRBD1 covers 8 bases. Trimming took 6 bases from V and 8 from J; bases not matched to a gene: 21. Germline V gene sequence: CDR1 MNHEY, CDR2 SMNVEV (reference sequence). The CDR3 totals 18 residues. The CDR3, as DNA: TGTGCCAGCAGAAGTGAAACCCCGGACAGGGAGTGGGGCGATGAGCAGTTCTTC. Translating it yields CASRSETPDREWGDEQFF.

The chain joins TRBV15 to TRBJ1-5, with a possible D match to TRBD1 (6 bases). Trimming took off 3 bases at V and 4 bases at J, with 13 bases between the two ends. Looked up from germline, CDR1 is LNHNV and CDR2 is YYDKDF (reference sequence). CDR3 length equals 15 residues. This CDR3 reads CATSSGGLGNQPQHF. Written as DNA, the CDR3 is TGTGCCACCAGCAGCGGGGGGCTGGGGAATCAGCCCCAGCATTTT.

The chain uses TRBV7-9 and TRBJ2-3, with 8 nucleotides matching TRBD2. Losses at the gene ends were 4 bases for V and 2 bases for J; bases not matched to a gene: 5. CDR1 and CDR2 (germline): SEHNR, FQNEAQ (reference sequence). This CDR3 comprises 15 residues. CDR3 loop: CASSYRGGDTDTQYF. The CDR3 coding sequence is TGTGCCAGCAGCTATCGGGGGGGCGACACAGATACGCAGTATTTT.

A few counts support this clone. The CDR3 DNA reads TGTGCCAGCAGTTACCTTACAGGGCTGCGTAATTCACCCCTCCACTTT. It specifies CASSYLTGLRNSPLHF. The chain links TRBV6-5 to TRBJ1-6, with a weak D call TRBD1 (6 bases). This CDR3 region has 16 residues. Trimming left V 2 bases short and J 6 bases short, with 14 bases between. The germline gives CDR1 MNHEY, CDR2 SVGAGI.

CDR3 nucleotides: TGCGCCAGCAGCTCCCTACACGAGCAGTACTTC. The encoded protein is CASSSLHEQYF. V is TRBV4-1 and J is TRBJ2-7; D gene unclear. There are 11 residues in the CDR3. Germline values: CDR1 MGHRA, CDR2 YSYEKL. The V and J ends lost 5 bases and 5 bases respectively, with 7 bases between them.

This clone was seen only once. The V and J genes are TRBV23-1 and TRBJ2-7, with D possibly matching TRBD1 (5 bases). TRBV23-1 is treated as an ORF (open reading frame) with a function not yet certain. This CDR3 is built from 13 residues. The germline V and J ends were trimmed by 4 bases and 0 bases, with 7 bases remaining between them. The CDR3 protein is CASSRQGSYEQYF. In DNA, the CDR3 is TGCGCCAGCAGTCGTCAGGGCTCCTACGAGCAGTACTTC.

This chain connects TRBV27 to TRBJ1-4; 7 nucleotides match TRBD1. In germline, CDR1 is MNHEY, CDR2 SMNVEV (reference sequence). V dropped 5 bases and J dropped 4; count of bases not matched to a gene: 7. The CDR3 runs 15 residues. Here the CDR3 reads CASSGRGRVNEKLFF. The DNA of the CDR3 is TGTGCCAGCAGTGGAAGGGGGCGAGTTAATGAAAAACTGTTTTTT.

The chain has TRBV27 and TRBJ2-2; 8 nucleotides line up with TRBD1. The CDR3 runs 16 residues. The junction had 5 bases not matched to a gene; V was cut back by 5 bases and J by 0 bases. Germline CDR1 reads MNHEY; CDR2 reads SMNVEV (reference sequence). The CDR3 bases are TGTGCCAGCAGTCCCCAGGGGGCCTCGAACACCGGGGAGCTGTTTTTT. Translating it yields CASSPQGASNTGELFF.

J is TRBJ2-5 and V is TRBV4-1; D remains unclear. The DNA end lines up better with TRBJ2-7; the J call may be wrong. CDR3 size: 11 residues. Germline V CDR1 and CDR2: MGHRA, YSYEKL. CDR3 sequence (DNA): TGCGCCAGCAGCACCCCCTACGAGCAGTACTTC. Its translation: CASSTPYEQYF.

J is TRBJ1-5 and V is TRBV6-6; 7 nucleotides agree with TRBD1. The CDR3 has 16 residues. With V trimmed by 5 bases and J by 0 bases, 7 bases remained unmatched. The germline V gene has CDR1 MNHNY and CDR2 SVGAGI (reference sequence). For the CDR3, the DNA is TGTGCCAGCAGTCCTGGGACAGACTATAGCAATCAGCCCCAGCATTTT. It codes for CASSPGTDYSNQPQHF.

V gene TRBV5-6 combines with J gene TRBJ2-3, with TRBD1 matching over 10 bases. J was trimmed by 4 bases and V by 0 bases; bases with no gene match: 5. Germline assignment: CDR1 SGHDT and CDR2 YYEEEE. The CDR3 length is 16 residues. Here the CDR3 reads CASSLDGTGVPDTQYF. The CDR3 nucleotides read TGTGCCAGCAGCTTGGACGGGACAGGGGTTCCAGATACGCAGTATTTT.

The chain combines TRBV28 with TRBJ1-4; TRBD1 is a possible D gene (6 bases). The CDR3 consists of 15 residues. Germline V gene data show CDR1 as MDHEN and CDR2 as SYDVKM. The V end was cut by 1 base, the J end by 10 bases, with 16 bases between. CDR3 in DNA: TGTGCCAGCAGTTTATTGGCACAGGGAGAAGGAAAACTGTTTTTT. Amino acids: CASSLLAQGEGKLFF.

This chain uses TRBV29-1 with TRBJ2-6; no reliable D call. Germline V lookup: CDR1 SQVTM, CDR2 ANQGSEA. Deletions cut 6 bases from V and 1 base from J, with 10 bases between. This CDR3 comprises 14 residues. CDR3 DNA sequence: TGCAGCGTCCATGACTCATCTGGGGCCAACGTCCTGACTTTC. Encoded protein: CSVHDSSGANVLTF.

The gene calls are TRBV6-5 and TRBJ1-1; weak D call: TRBD1 (6 bases). With 6 bases removed from V and 11 bases from J, the gap between germline ends came to 22 bases. Germline V lookup: CDR1 MNHEY, CDR2 SVGAGI. CDR3 length: 14 amino acids. The CDR3: CASSPPQGPGVAFF. The CDR3 DNA follows: TGTGCCAGCAGCCCCCCACAGGGACCCGGGGTGGCTTTCTTT.

The chain recombines TRBV30 with TRBJ2-1; 9 bases are a match to TRBD1. Germline-derived CDR1 and CDR2 are GTSNPN and SVGIG (reference sequence). The trim removed 2 bases at V and 3 bases at J, leaving 14 bases unmatched. CDR3 length: 18 residues. CDR3 DNA: TGTGCCTGGAGTTCTACATTGTGGGGACAGGGACTCTACAATGAGCAGTTCTTC. Translating it yields CAWSSTLWGQGLYNEQFF. The full variable domain, completed using reference TRBV30 and TRBJ2-1, is SQTIHQWPATLVQPVGSPLSLECTVEGTSNPNLYWYRQAAGRGLQLLFYSVGIGQISSEVPQNLSASRPQDRQFILSSKKLLLSDSGFYLCAWSSTLWGQGLYNEQFFGPGTRLTVL.

CDR3 coding DNA: TGTGCCAGCAGCATCGGACTAGCGGGGAGTACCGACCAGTACTTC. Amino acid sequence: CASSIGLAGSTDQYF. This chain joins TRBV5-4 and TRBJ2-5, with 12 positions matching TRBD2. After removal of 4 bases from V and 10 bases from J, the junction contained 11 bases not matched to a gene. The CDR3 has 15 residues. In germline, CDR1 is SGHNT, CDR2 YYREEE (reference sequence).

The chain has TRBV28 and TRBJ2-1, with 8 bases lining up with TRBD2. V gave up 5 bases and J gave up 2 bases; unmatched junction bases: 8. Germline V gene data show CDR1 as MDHEN and CDR2 as SYDVKM. The length of the CDR3 is 16 residues. The CDR3 DNA reads TGTGCCAGCAGTACCTCCGGGGGGGCCCCCTACAATGAGCAGTTCTTC. Its protein is CASSTSGGAPYNEQFF.

Points on this clone: No conserved phenylalanine or tryptophan ends this CDR3, so it is likely a read error. It is unclear where the CDR3 begins or ends on the DNA, so no DNA is shown, and the CDR3 is as TCRdb lists it. This chain connects TRBV6-4 to TRBJ2-4; the tabulated D call, TRBD1, remains unverified against the DNA. Germline CDR1 reads MRHNA; CDR2 reads SNTAGT. The CDR3 extends over 10 residues, inclusive of both ends. The CDR3 region is CASSEGSPVV.

The chain employs TRBV5-1 and TRBJ2-7; 7 nucleotides line up with TRBD1. CDR3 length: 16 residues. In germline, CDR1 is SGHRS, CDR2 YFSETQ. Germline trimming cut 5 bases from V and 3 bases from J; bases unmatched to any gene: 14. The CDR3 region is CASSLQMTGSGYEQYF. In DNA, the CDR3 is TGCGCCAGCAGTCTTCAGATGACAGGGTCGGGCTACGAGCAGTACTTC.

J is TRBJ2-7 and V is TRBV6-5; 9 bases align to TRBD2. Germline CDR1 MNHEY, CDR2 SVGAGI. The J segment lost 6 bases and the V segment lost 5 bases, leaving 8 bases of the junction unmatched. The CDR3 sequence is 14 residues long. As DNA, the CDR3 is TGTGCCAGCAGTCCCGGGACTAGCAGCGGCGAGCAGTACTTC. It yields the protein CASSPGTSSGEQYF.

There are a few counts of this clone. The chain is built from TRBV28 and TRBJ2-3; no reliable D call. With 5 bases removed from V and 2 bases from J, the gap between germline ends came to 11 bases. The CDR3 has 14 amino acids. Per germline, CDR1 MDHEN and CDR2 SYDVKM. CDR3 loop: CASSPPRHTDTQYF. CDR3 sequence (DNA): TGTGCCAGCAGTCCCCCCCGACACACAGATACGCAGTATTTT.

V is TRBV19 and J is TRBJ1-1, with D possibly matching TRBD1 (6 bases). V shed 4 bases and J shed 0 bases, with 9 bases lying between them. Per the germline V gene, CDR1 is LNHDA and CDR2 is SQIVND (reference sequence). There are 14 residues in the CDR3. The CDR3 loop reads CASSTGQMNTEAFF. The DNA for the CDR3 is TGTGCCAGTAGTACAGGACAGATGAACACTGAAGCTTTCTTT. The variable domain in full, completed from reference TRBV19 and TRBJ1-1, reads DGGITQSPKYLFRKEGQNVTLSCEQNLNHDAMYWYRQDPGQGLRLIYYSQIVNDFQKGDIAEGYSVSREKKESFPLTVTSAQKNPTAFYLCASSTGQMNTEAFFGQGTRLTVV.

The J gene is TRBJ2-1, the V gene TRBV10-3, with D perhaps TRBD2 (5 bases). Germline V CDR1 and CDR2: ENHRY, SYGVKD. Trimming stripped 6 bases from V and 4 bases from J, with 10 bases between. The CDR3 is 13 residues long. The CDR3 nucleotides read TGTGCCATCAGCCAAGGCGGGTACAATGAGCAGTTCTTC. Amino acid sequence: CAISQGGYNEQFF.

V and J are TRBV29-1 and TRBJ2-2, with no clear D. The CDR3 length is 13 residues. Germline CDR1 reads SQVTM; CDR2 reads ANQGSEA. The V and J ends lost 1 base and 1 base respectively, with 4 bases between them. The CDR3 bases are TGCAGCGTTGAAGGTCGGAACACCGGGGAGCTGTTTTTT. Its protein product is CSVEGRNTGELFF.

This clone was detected a few times. This sequence joins TRBV11-2 and TRBJ2-3; 8 bases map to TRBD1. The V gene end was trimmed by 5 bases and the J gene end by 0 bases; junction bases not matched to a gene: 7. Looked up from germline, CDR1 is SGHAT and CDR2 is FQNNGV. This CDR3 spans 16 amino acids. The CDR3 DNA follows: TGTGCCAGCAGCCTCGGACAGGGCCCCAGCACAGATACGCAGTATTTT. This sequence encodes CASSLGQGPSTDTQYF.

This chain joins TRBV2 and TRBJ2-1; 11 nucleotides match TRBD2. Trimming took 4 bases from V and 3 from J; bases not matched to a gene: 5. The germline V gene encodes CDR1 SNHLY and CDR2 FYNNEI. The CDR3 has 16 residues. The CDR3 DNA reads TGTGCCAGCAGTGCGGTAGCGGGGGGGCACTACAATGAGCAGTTCTTC. This translates into CASSAVAGGHYNEQFF.